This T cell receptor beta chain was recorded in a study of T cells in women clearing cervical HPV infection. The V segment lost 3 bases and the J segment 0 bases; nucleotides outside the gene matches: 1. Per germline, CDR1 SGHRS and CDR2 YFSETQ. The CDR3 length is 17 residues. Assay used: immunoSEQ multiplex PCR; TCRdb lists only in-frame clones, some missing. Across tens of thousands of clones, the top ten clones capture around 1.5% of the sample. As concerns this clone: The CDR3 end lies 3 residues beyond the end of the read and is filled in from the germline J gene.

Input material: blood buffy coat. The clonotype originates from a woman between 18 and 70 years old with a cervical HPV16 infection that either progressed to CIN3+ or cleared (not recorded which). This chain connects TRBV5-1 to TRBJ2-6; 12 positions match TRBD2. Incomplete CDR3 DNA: TGCGCCAGCAGCTCTAGCGGGGGGGCCTCTGGGGCCAACGTC. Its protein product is CASSSSGGASGANV. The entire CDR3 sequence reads CASSSSGGASGANVLTF.